Listed below are T cell receptor beta chains from one sample, sequenced in a study of cytomegalovirus exposure and HLA in healthy donors. Sequenced by immunoSEQ multiplex PCR; TCRdb stores in-frame clones only, minus some. The table shows about 220,000 clones, with about three quarters occurring only once. Sequences were obtained from PBMCs. The receptor set was obtained from a male donor in good health and CMV-seronegative. Both conserved end residues are part of each CDR3. D genes are given only for firm matches. Clone size is stated in some rows and not others, as once, few, many or a class when expanded.

v_gene	abundance	j_gene	d_gene	CDR3aa	CDR3nt
TRBV11-2	.	TRBJ1-5	TRBD1	CASSLGDRANQPQHF	TGTGCCAGCAGCTTAGGTGACAGGGCGAATCAGCCCCAGCATTTT
TRBV15	once	TRBJ2-5	TRBD2	CATSRPGLAGEGEQYF	TGTGCCACCAGCAGACCGGGACTAGCGGGAGAGGGGGAGCAGTACTTC
TRBV5-1	.	TRBJ2-5	.	CASSFRGEETQYF	TGCGCCAGCAGCTTCAGGGGGGAAGAGACCCAGTACTTC
TRBV5-1	.	TRBJ2-5	.	CASSPGAGRTTQETQYF	TGCGCCAGCAGCCCGGGGGCCGGGAGGACGACACAAGAGACCCAGTACTTC
TRBV2	.	TRBJ2-7	.	CASSEQGTRYEQYF	TGTGCCAGCAGTGAACAGGGGACCCGCTACGAGCAGTACTTC
TRBV5-1	.	TRBJ2-2	TRBD2	CASSFRLAGGPAGELFF	TGCGCCAGCAGCTTCCGACTAGCGGGAGGGCCGGCCGGGGAGCTGTTTTTT
TRBV7-2	.	TRBJ1-3	.	CASLRFGNTIYF	TGTGCCAGCCTACGTTTTGGAAACACCATATATTTT
TRBV27	.	TRBJ1-1	.	CASSLVGGNTEAFF	TGTGCCAGCAGTTTAGTTGGGGGCAACACTGAAGCTTTCTTT
TRBV4-3	.	TRBJ2-3	TRBD2	CASSQLSGDSSDTQYF	TGCGCCAGCAGCCAACTCAGCGGGGATAGCTCAGATACGCAGTATTTT
TRBV5-1	.	TRBJ2-7	TRBD1	CASSLYGQGASYEQYF	TGCGCCAGCAGCTTGTACGGGCAGGGGGCCTCCTACGAGCAGTACTTC
TRBV5-5	.	TRBJ1-6	.	CASSRGTGNSPLHF	TGTGCCAGCAGCCGGGGGACGGGAAATTCACCCCTCCACTTT
TRBV10-3	.	TRBJ2-1	TRBD2	CAISLPSGGSYNEQFF	TGTGCCATCAGCCTTCCTAGCGGGGGGTCCTACAATGAGCAGTTCTTC
TRBV4-3	few	TRBJ1-4	.	CASSQLLSGTPREKLFF	TGCGCCAGCAGCCAACTTCTCTCCGGGACACCCCGTGAAAAACTGTTTTTT
TRBV9	.	TRBJ1-1	.	CASSVDRAGLAFF	TGTGCCAGCAGCGTAGACAGGGCTGGTCTGGCTTTCTTT
TRBV5-4	few	TRBJ2-6	.	CASSTDRTSGANVLTF	TGTGCCAGCAGTACTGACAGGACCTCTGGGGCCAACGTCCTGACTTTC
TRBV30	many	TRBJ1-1	.	CASRGRGRGNTEAFF	TGTGCCTCAAGAGGTAGAGGTCGAGGAAACACTGAAGCTTTCTTT
TRBV10-3	.	TRBJ2-7	TRBD2	CAIRPTSGRVREQYF	TGTGCCATCAGGCCGACTAGCGGGAGAGTTCGCGAGCAGTACTTC
TRBV2	once	TRBJ2-7	.	CASSGVNYEQYF	TGTGCCAGCAGTGGCGTCAACTACGAGCAGTACTTC
TRBV4-1	.	TRBJ2-7	TRBD2	CASSQIISGDEQYF	TGCGCCAGCAGCCAAATTATTAGCGGGGACGAGCAGTACTTC
TRBV4-2	.	TRBJ1-6	.	CASSYNRDSPLHF	TGTGCCAGCAGCTACAACAGGGATTCACCCCTCCACTTT
TRBV30	.	TRBJ1-5	.	CAWSMRQPVGPQHF	TGTGCCTGGAGTATGAGACAGCCCGTGGGGCCCCAGCATTTT
TRBV4-1	.	TRBJ1-1	.	CASSQDLEITEAFF	TGCGCCAGCAGCCAAGATCTTGAGATAACTGAAGCTTTCTTT
TRBV28	.	TRBJ2-7	TRBD2	CASSISGSRYEQYF	TGTGCCAGCAGTATTAGCGGGAGTAGATACGAGCAGTACTTC
TRBV7-9	.	TRBJ1-2	TRBD1	CASSETGGSDGYTF	TGTGCCAGCAGCGAGACAGGGGGCTCGGATGGCTACACCTTC
TRBV18	.	TRBJ2-7	TRBD2	CASSPIRLAGDHEQYF	TGTGCCAGCTCACCTATTCGGCTAGCGGGAGACCACGAGCAGTACTTC
TRBV27	.	TRBJ2-5	TRBD2	CASSFRLAGQETQYF	TGTGCCAGCAGTTTCCGACTAGCGGGGCAAGAGACCCAGTACTTC
TRBV6-5	once	TRBJ1-5	.	CASSYSIQGNQPQHF	TGTGCCAGCAGTTACTCGATTCAGGGGAATCAGCCCCAGCATTTT
TRBV6-4	.	TRBJ2-2	TRBD1	CASSGTGGTGELFF	TGTGCCAGCAGTGGGACAGGGGGCACCGGGGAGCTGTTTTTT
TRBV6-1	.	TRBJ1-6	.	CASRDSYSPLHF	TGTGCCAGCAGAGACAGTTATTCACCCCTCCACTTT
TRBV21-1	.	TRBJ2-7	.	CASSKPSDRGEGYEQYF	TGTGCCAGCAGCAAACCCTCAGACAGGGGGGAAGGCTACGAGCAGTACTTC
TRBV5-6	.	TRBJ2-7	TRBD1	CASRDRGAEQYF	TGTGCCAGCAGGGACAGGGGCGCCGAGCAGTACTTC
TRBV27	.	TRBJ2-7	.	CASSLTGYEQYF	TGTGCCAGCAGTTTAACGGGTTACGAGCAGTACTTC
TRBV15	.	TRBJ1-1	TRBD1	CATSRVPQDRAFKNTEAFF	TGTGCCACCAGCAGAGTACCGCAGGACAGGGCCTTTAAGAACACTGAAGCTTTCTTT
TRBV4-3	.	TRBJ2-7	.	CASSDRPNSEQYF	TGCGCCAGCAGCGACAGGCCAAATAGTGAGCAGTACTTC
TRBV5-1	.	TRBJ1-4	.	CASRGGLVEKLFF	TGCGCCAGCCGCGGAGGGCTGGTTGAAAAACTGTTTTTT
TRBV4-3	.	TRBJ1-1	.	CASSQGEWGTEAFF	TGCGCCAGCAGCCAAGGGGAGTGGGGCACTGAAGCTTTCTTT
TRBV5-6	.	TRBJ2-1	.	CASSFDRPSYNEQFF	TGTGCCAGCAGTTTCGACAGACCGTCCTACAATGAGCAGTTCTTC
TRBV9	.	TRBJ2-2	TRBD1	CASSLPLGTGHTGELFF	TGTGCCAGCAGCCTACCCTTGGGGACAGGACACACCGGGGAGCTGTTTTTT
TRBV28	.	TRBJ1-2	TRBD1	CASSRRTGTNYGYTF	TGTGCCAGCAGTAGGCGGACAGGGACCAACTATGGCTACACCTTC
TRBV23-1	.	TRBJ1-2	TRBD1	CASSQSGTGDGYTF	TGCGCCAGCAGTCAATCGGGGACAGGGGATGGCTACACCTTC
TRBV6-5	.	TRBJ1-1	.	CASSYGSGFEAFF	TGTGCCAGCAGTTACGGTTCGGGTTTTGAAGCTTTCTTT
TRBV5-1	.	TRBJ1-1	.	CASSFRQGNMNTEAFF	TGCGCCAGCAGCTTTCGTCAGGGTAACATGAACACTGAAGCTTTCTTT
TRBV9	few	TRBJ2-7	TRBD1	CASSPRQGPYEQYF	TGTGCCAGCAGCCCACGACAGGGTCCTTACGAGCAGTACTTC
TRBV18	.	TRBJ1-5	.	CANSPGGEISNQPQHF	TGTGCCAACTCACCGGGAGGGGAGATTAGCAATCAGCCCCAGCATTTT
TRBV11-2	.	TRBJ1-1	TRBD1	CASSLDRRRQGNTEAFF	TGTGCCAGCAGCTTAGACAGGCGACGACAGGGGAACACTGAAGCTTTCTTT
TRBV4-1	few	TRBJ1-1	.	CASSPPAGGTSRVMNTEAFF	TGCGCCAGCAGCCCCCCCGCCGGTGGGACTTCCAGGGTTATGAACACTGAAGCTTTCTTT
TRBV30	.	TRBJ2-7	.	CAWGQFSYEQYF	TGTGCCTGGGGACAGTTCTCCTACGAGCAGTACTTC
TRBV15	.	TRBJ1-2	.	CATSRDLGPGGYTF	TGTGCCACCAGCAGAGATCTGGGGCCGGGTGGCTACACCTTC
TRBV19	.	TRBJ1-2	.	CASSIIQGKGGYTF	TGTGCCAGTAGTATAATACAGGGTAAAGGTGGCTACACCTTC